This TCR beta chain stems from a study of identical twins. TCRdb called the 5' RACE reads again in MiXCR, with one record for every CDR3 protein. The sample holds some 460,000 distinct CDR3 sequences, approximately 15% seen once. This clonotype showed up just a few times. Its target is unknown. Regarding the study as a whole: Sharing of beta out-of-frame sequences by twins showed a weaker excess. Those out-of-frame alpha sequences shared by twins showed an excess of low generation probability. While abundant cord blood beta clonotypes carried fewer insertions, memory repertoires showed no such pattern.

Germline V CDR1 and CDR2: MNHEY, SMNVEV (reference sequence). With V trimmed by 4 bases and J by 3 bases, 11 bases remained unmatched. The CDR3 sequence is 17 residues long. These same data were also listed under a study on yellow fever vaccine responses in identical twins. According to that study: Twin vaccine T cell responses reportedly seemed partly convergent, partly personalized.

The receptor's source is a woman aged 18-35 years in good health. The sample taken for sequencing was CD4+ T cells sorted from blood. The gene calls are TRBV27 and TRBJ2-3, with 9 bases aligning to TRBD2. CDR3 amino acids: CASSSNPWREGTDTQYF. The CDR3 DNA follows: TGTGCCAGCAGTTCTAATCCCTGGCGGGAGGGGACAGATACGCAGTATTTT.